This T cell receptor (beta chain) originates from a study of cytomegalovirus exposure and HLA in healthy donors. Study-level results: Reports described diagnosis of cytomegalovirus status by the classifier as highly specific and sensitive. In vitro checks showed that a few CMV-associated chains really do target CMV antigens.

As for this clone: The antigen remains undetermined.

J was trimmed by 6 bases and V by 4 bases; bases with no gene match: 11. The CDR3 contains 15 residues. The V gene's germline CDR1 is SGDLS and CDR2 YYNGEE. The assay was immunoSEQ multiplex PCR, and TCRdb's table has in-frame clones only and misses some. The profile shows some 160,000 clones, 70% to 90% of them singletons. The sequencing sample was made of PBMCs. The sequence derives from a young man in good health and CMV-seronegative. The chain carries TRBV9 and TRBJ2-7; TRBD2 matches at 9 bases. The chain's CDR3 is CASSPTEGGRVEQYF. The CDR3 DNA follows: TGTGCCAGCAGCCCAACCGAGGGCGGGAGGGTCGAGCAGTACTTC. Supplemented by reference TRBV9 and TRBJ2-7, the full variable domain reads DSGVTQTPKHLITATGQRVTLRCSPRSGDLSVYWYQQSLDQGLQFLIQYYNGEERAKGNILERFSAQQFPDLHSELNLSSLELGDSALYFCASSPTEGGRVEQYFGPGTRLTVT.